Listed below are T cell receptor beta chains from one sample, sequenced in a study of neurological immune-mediated disorders. One entry per CDR3 protein results from TCRdb running MiXCR on the 5' RACE reads. The sample carries approximately 60,000 distinct CDR3 sequences, approximately 4.1% recorded once. Sample: PBMCs. These receptor sequences come from a man in his fifties with multiple sclerosis. The CDR3 runs from the conserved cysteine through the conserved F or W. A D gene is named only where the DNA matches it firmly. A clone size is listed for some rows: how often the clone was seen (once, few, many), or a class if it is expanded.

- TRBJ2-2 TRBV5-1 many CASSLGPDRNTGELFF TGCGCCAGCAGCTTGGGTCCGGACAGAAACACCGGGGAGCTGTTTTTT
- TRBJ2-7 TRBV5-5 many CASSFGTGNEQYF TGTGCCAGCAGCTTCGGAACAGGCAACGAGCAGTACTTC
- TRBJ2-1 TRBV7-2 many CASSLTRREQFF TGTGCCAGCAGCTTAACTCGGAGGGAGCAGTTCTTC
- TRBJ2-3 TRBV21-1 many CASSKAGTANYTDTQYF TGTGCCAGCAGCAAAGCCGGGACAGCAAATTACACAGATACGCAGTATTTT
- TRBJ2-3 TRBV7-2 many CASSFGDTQYF TGTGCCAGCAGCTTCGGAGATACGCAGTATTTT
- TRBJ2-5 TRBV14 few CASSQEANRVETQYF TGTGCCAGCAGCCAAGAGGCGAACAGGGTCGAGACCCAGTACTTC
- TRBJ2-7 TRBV5-1 many CASSLGPRDGSYEQYF TGCGCCAGCAGCTTGGGTCCCCGGGACGGATCCTACGAGCAGTACTTC
- TRBJ2-7 TRBV29-1 many CSVASSGSYEQYF TGCAGCGTTGCTAGCAGCGGGTCCTACGAGCAGTACTTC
TRBD1 TRBJ2-5 TRBV18 few CASSKAGTVQETQYF TGTGCCAGCTCGAAGGCCGGGACAGTCCAAGAGACCCAGTACTTC
- TRBJ2-2 TRBV27 many CASTYVGGEITGELFF TGTGCCAGCACCTACGTCGGGGGAGAAATCACCGGGGAGCTGTTTTTT
- TRBJ2-3 TRBV20-1 many CSANPLGYTQYF TGCAGTGCTAACCCCCTCGGCTATACGCAGTATTTT
TRBD1 TRBJ2-7 TRBV2 many CASKKGQGYEQYF TGTGCCAGCAAAAAGGGACAGGGATACGAGCAGTACTTC
- TRBJ2-2 TRBV28 many CASSLPAVGTGELFF TGTGCCAGCAGTTTACCCGCGGTGGGGACCGGGGAGCTGTTTTTT
- TRBJ2-1 TRBV5-4 many CASSLVEENEQFF TGTGCCAGCAGCTTGGTGGAGGAAAATGAGCAGTTCTTC
TRBD2 TRBJ2-1 TRBV29-1 - CSVQTSGRPLNEQFF TGCAGCGTTCAAACTAGCGGGAGACCGCTCAATGAGCAGTTCTTC
- TRBJ2-2 TRBV9 many CASSVVSSTGELFF TGTGCCAGCAGCGTCGTTAGTAGCACCGGGGAGCTGTTTTTT
- TRBJ2-7 TRBV28 - CASRPGLIRVEQYF TGTGCCAGCAGACCCGGACTTATAAGAGTCGAGCAGTACTTC
- TRBJ2-3 TRBV7-2 many CASTRVTRGRWSTDTQYF TGTGCCAGCACCCGGGTGACTAGGGGACGGTGGAGCACAGATACGCAGTATTTT
- TRBJ1-2 TRBV27 many CASSLGGNYGYTF TGTGCCAGCAGTTTGGGGGGGAACTATGGCTACACCTTC
- TRBJ1-3 TRBV20-1 few CSARESYAGNTIYF TGCAGTGCTAGAGAGAGTTATGCTGGAAACACCATATATTTT
- TRBJ2-3 TRBV20-1 many CSASVSGSTDTQYF TGCAGTGCTAGCGTTAGCGGTAGCACAGATACGCAGTATTTT
- TRBJ1-2 TRBV7-8 many CASSLVESAPYGYTF TGTGCCAGCAGCTTAGTTGAGTCAGCTCCCTATGGCTACACCTTC
- TRBJ2-7 TRBV20-1 many CSASRRARDGSYEQYF TGCAGTGCTAGTCGCAGGGCGCGCGACGGGTCCTACGAGCAGTACTTC
- TRBJ2-4 TRBV5-6 many CASSLGPTSGVHF TGTGCCAGCAGCTTGGGTCCGACCTCAGGGGTACACTTC